This is a list of T cell receptor beta chains from one sample in a study of cytomegalovirus exposure and HLA in healthy donors. TCRdb keeps only in-frame clones here, not all; method: immunoSEQ multiplex PCR. This table has 110,000 to 150,000 clones, approximately 80% appearing once. Sequencing was carried out using PBMCs. The source is a male donor in good health and CMV-seronegative. Each CDR3 is given with its conserved first and last residue. The order of the fields is V gene, clone size, CDR3 length, D gene, J gene, CDR3 protein, CDR3 DNA. D genes are given only for firm matches. Clone size is stated in some rows and not others, as once, few, many or a class when expanded.

>TRBV2|-|13|-|TRBJ1-3
CASGAFTGNTIYF
TGTGCCAGCGGGGCGTTCACTGGAAACACCATATATTTT
>TRBV4-1|-|16|TRBD2|TRBJ2-3
CASSHASGRAADTQYF
TGCGCCAGCAGCCACGCTAGCGGGAGGGCCGCAGATACGCAGTATTTT
>TRBV5-1|-|16|TRBD2|TRBJ2-1
CASSPGGTSGRLEQFF
TGCGCCAGCAGCCCTGGTGGGACTAGCGGGAGACTTGAGCAGTTCTTC
>TRBV9|-|13|TRBD1|TRBJ1-2
CASSPTGDYGYTF
TGTGCCAGCAGCCCTACAGGGGACTATGGCTACACCTTC
>TRBV30|few|13|-|TRBJ2-6
CAWSTSGANGLTF
TGTGCCTGGAGTACTTCTGGGGCCAACGGCCTGACTTTC
>TRBV27|-|13|-|TRBJ2-7
CASSLNRVNEQYF
TGTGCCAGCAGTTTAAACAGGGTCAACGAGCAGTACTTC
>TRBV7-2|-|15|TRBD2|TRBJ2-2
CASVPGGGGAGELFF
TGTGCCAGCGTCCCAGGTGGCGGGGGGGCCGGGGAGCTGTTTTTT
>TRBV11-1|-|15|TRBD2|TRBJ2-1
CASSSGLAGVNEQFF
TGTGCCAGCAGCTCGGGACTAGCGGGAGTCAATGAGCAGTTCTTC
>TRBV7-7|-|14|-|TRBJ1-1
CASSPQGVNTEAFF
TGTGCTAGCAGCCCTCAGGGTGTGAACACTGAAGCTTTCTTT
>TRBV15|-|17|TRBD2|TRBJ2-5
CATSRIPSSSGEETQYF
TGTGCCACCAGCAGGATCCCTTCAAGTAGCGGGGAAGAGACCCAGTACTTC
>TRBV2|-|14|-|TRBJ1-2
CASSAGRDYYGYTF
TGTGCCAGCAGTGCCGGGCGGGACTACTATGGCTACACCTTC
>TRBV14|-|17|TRBD2|TRBJ2-1
CASSQGFGGRSYNEQFF
TGTGCCAGCAGCCAAGGGTTCGGCGGGAGGTCCTACAATGAGCAGTTCTTC
>TRBV19|few|15|TRBD1|TRBJ1-6
CASRGTGIDNSPLHF
TGTGCCAGTAGGGGGACAGGAATTGATAATTCACCCCTCCACTTT
>TRBV18|-|13|TRBD1|TRBJ1-2
CASSRDRQYGYTF
TGTGCCAGCTCCCGGGACAGGCAGTATGGCTACACCTTC
>TRBV6-5|-|15|-|TRBJ2-7
CASSYSGGDTYEQYF
TGTGCCAGCAGTTACTCAGGGGGAGATACCTACGAGCAGTACTTC
>TRBV5-1|few|16|-|TRBJ2-2
CASSPGVDFRTGELFF
TGCGCCAGCAGCCCGGGAGTTGACTTTAGGACCGGGGAGCTGTTTTTT
>TRBV2|-|15|-|TRBJ2-5
CASSGGHTSEQTQYF
TGTGCCAGCAGTGGGGGACACACCTCCGAGCAGACCCAGTACTTC
>TRBV4-2|-|16|TRBD1|TRBJ1-2
CASSRNLGTELRGYTF
TGTGCCAGCAGCCGCAACTTAGGGACAGAGCTGAGGGGCTACACCTTC
>TRBV4-1|-|15|TRBD1|TRBJ2-7
CASSPLGTGNYEQYF
TGCGCCAGCAGCCCTCTAGGGACAGGCAACTACGAGCAGTACTTC
>TRBV2|-|13|TRBD1|TRBJ1-5
CASTPGGNQPQHF
TGTGCCAGCACCCCAGGGGGTAATCAGCCCCAGCATTTT